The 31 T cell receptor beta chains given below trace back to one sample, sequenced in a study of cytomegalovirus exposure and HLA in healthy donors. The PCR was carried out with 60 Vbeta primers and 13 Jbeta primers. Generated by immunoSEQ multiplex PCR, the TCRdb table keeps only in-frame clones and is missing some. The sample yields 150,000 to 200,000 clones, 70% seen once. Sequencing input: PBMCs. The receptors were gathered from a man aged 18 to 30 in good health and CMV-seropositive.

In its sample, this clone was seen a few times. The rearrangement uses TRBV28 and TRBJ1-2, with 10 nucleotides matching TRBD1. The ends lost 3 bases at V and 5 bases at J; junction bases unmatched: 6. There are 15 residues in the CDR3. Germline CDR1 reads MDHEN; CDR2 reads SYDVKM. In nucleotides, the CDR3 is TGTGCCAGCAGTTTTCCTCGGACAGGGGGATATGGCTACACCTTC. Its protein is CASSFPRTGGYGYTF.

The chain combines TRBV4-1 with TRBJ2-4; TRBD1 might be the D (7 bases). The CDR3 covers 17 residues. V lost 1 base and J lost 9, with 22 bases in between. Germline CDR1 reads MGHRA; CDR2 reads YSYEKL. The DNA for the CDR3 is TGCGCCAGCAGCCAAGGGCCTTCAACAGGGCAGGGGGGCATTCAGTACTTC. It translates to CASSQGPSTGQGGIQYF.

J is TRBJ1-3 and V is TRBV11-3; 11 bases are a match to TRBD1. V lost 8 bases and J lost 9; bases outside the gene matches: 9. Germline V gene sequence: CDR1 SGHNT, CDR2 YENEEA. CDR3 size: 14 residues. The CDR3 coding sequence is TGTGCCAGCGCCAGGGACAGGGGGGATGGCACCATATATTTT. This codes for CASARDRGDGTIYF.

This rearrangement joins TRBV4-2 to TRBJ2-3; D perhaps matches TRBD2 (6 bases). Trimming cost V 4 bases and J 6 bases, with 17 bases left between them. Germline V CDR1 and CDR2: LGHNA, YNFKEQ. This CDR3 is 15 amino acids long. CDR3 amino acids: CASSPNGDGGDTQYF. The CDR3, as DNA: TGTGCCAGCAGCCCGAACGGAGATGGGGGGGATACGCAGTATTTT.

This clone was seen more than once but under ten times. The CDR3 DNA follows: TGTGCCAGCAGCCCGCGACAGGGCGAGGGCACAGATACGCAGTATTTT. This translates into CASSPRQGEGTDTQYF. The gene calls are TRBV9 and TRBJ2-3, with 7 bases identical to TRBD1. The CDR3 spans 16 residues. Losses at the gene ends were 4 bases for V and 1 base for J; bases not matched to a gene: 9. Germline-derived CDR1 and CDR2 are SGDLS and YYNGEE.

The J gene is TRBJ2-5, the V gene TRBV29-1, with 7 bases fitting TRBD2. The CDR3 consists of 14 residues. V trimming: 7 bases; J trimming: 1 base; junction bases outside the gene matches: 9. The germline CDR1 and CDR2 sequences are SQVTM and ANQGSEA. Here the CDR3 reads CSAGPGRGQETQYF. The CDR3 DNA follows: TGCAGCGCGGGTCCAGGGAGGGGCCAAGAGACCCAGTACTTC.

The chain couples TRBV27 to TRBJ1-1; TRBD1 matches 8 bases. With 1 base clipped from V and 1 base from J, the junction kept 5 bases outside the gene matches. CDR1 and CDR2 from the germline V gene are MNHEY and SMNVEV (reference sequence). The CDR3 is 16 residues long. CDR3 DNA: TGTGCCAGCAGTTTATACGGGGACAGGACGAACACTGAAGCTTTCTTT. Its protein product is CASSLYGDRTNTEAFF.

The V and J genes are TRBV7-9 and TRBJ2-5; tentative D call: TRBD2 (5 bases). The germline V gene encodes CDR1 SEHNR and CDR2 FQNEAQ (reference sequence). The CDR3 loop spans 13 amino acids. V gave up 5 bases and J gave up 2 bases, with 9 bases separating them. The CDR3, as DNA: TGTGCCAGCAGCCGGACGGGACAAGAGACCCAGTACTTC. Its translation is CASSRTGQETQYF.

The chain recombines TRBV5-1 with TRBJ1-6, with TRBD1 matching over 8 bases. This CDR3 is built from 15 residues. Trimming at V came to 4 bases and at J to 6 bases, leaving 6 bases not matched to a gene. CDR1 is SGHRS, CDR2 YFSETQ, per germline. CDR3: CASSARDRLNSPLHF. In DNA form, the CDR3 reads TGCGCCAGCAGCGCCCGGGACAGGCTTAATTCACCCCTCCACTTT.

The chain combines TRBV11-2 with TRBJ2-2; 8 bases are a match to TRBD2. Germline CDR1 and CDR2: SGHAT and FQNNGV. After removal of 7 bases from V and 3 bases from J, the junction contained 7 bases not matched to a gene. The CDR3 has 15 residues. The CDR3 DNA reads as TGTGCCAGCAAGAGCGGGGGCCTAGACACCGGGGAGCTGTTTTTT. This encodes CASKSGGLDTGELFF.

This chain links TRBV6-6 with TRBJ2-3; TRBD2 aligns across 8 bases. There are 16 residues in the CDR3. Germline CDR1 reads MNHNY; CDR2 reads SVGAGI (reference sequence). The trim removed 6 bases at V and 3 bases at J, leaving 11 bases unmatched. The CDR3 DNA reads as TGTGCCAGCAGGGGGGGAGTAGCGGGAAAGACAGATACGCAGTATTTT. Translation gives CASRGGVAGKTDTQYF.

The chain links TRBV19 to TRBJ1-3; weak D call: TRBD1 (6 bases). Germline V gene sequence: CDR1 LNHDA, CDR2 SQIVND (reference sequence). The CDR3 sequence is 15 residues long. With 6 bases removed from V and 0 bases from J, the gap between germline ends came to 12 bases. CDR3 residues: CASRGGGASGNTIYF. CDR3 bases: TGTGCCAGTAGGGGAGGGGGTGCCTCTGGAAACACCATATATTTT.

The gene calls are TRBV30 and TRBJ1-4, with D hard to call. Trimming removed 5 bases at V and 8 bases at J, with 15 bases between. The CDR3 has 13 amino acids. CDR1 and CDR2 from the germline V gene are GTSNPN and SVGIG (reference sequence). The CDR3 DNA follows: TGTGCCTGGTCCAGAATACAACAGGAAAAACTGTTTTTT. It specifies CAWSRIQQEKLFF.

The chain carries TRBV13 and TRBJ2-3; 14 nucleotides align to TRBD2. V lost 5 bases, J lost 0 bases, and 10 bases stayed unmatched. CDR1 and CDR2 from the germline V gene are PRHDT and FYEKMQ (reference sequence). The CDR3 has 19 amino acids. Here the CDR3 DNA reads TGTGCCAGCAGCCGAGGGACTAGCGGGGGCCCTAGTAGCACAGATACGCAGTATTTT. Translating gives CASSRGTSGGPSSTDTQYF.

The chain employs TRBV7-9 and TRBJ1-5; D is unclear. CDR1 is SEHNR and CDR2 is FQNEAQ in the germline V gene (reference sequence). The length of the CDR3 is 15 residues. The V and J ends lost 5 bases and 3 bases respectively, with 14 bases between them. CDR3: CASSPGAGNNQPQHF. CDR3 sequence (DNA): TGTGCCAGCAGCCCGGGCGCGGGGAACAATCAGCCCCAGCATTTT.

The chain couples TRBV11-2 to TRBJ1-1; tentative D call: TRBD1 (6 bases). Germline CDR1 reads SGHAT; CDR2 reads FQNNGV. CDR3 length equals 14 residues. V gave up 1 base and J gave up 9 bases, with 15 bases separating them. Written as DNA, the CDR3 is TGTGCCAGCAGCTTAGGATACAGGGATCGTCAAGCTTTCTTT. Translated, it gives CASSLGYRDRQAFF.

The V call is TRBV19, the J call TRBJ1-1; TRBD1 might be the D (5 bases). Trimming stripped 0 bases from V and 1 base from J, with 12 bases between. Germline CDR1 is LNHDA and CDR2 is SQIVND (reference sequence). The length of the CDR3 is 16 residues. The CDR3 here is CASSIDGGAWNTEAFF. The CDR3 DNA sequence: TGTGCCAGTAGTATAGACGGCGGGGCCTGGAACACTGAAGCTTTCTTT.

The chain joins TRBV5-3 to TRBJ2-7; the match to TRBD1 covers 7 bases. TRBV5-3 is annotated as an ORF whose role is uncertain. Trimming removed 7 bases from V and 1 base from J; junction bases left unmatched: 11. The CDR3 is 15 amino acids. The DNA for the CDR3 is TGTGCCAGAGCCATATACAGGGGCCATTCCTACGAGCAGTACGTC. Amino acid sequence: CARAIYRGHSYEQYV.

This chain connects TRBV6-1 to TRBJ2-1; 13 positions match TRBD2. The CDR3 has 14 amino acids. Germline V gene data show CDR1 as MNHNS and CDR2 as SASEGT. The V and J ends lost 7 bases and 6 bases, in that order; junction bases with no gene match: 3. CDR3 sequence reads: CASIGTSGTNEQFF. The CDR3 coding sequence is TGTGCCAGCATCGGGACTAGCGGGACCAATGAGCAGTTCTTC.

The CDR3 nucleotides read TGTGCCAGCAGCCAAAATGATCCGTTGACAGCTGAAGCTTTCTTT. Residues: CASSQNDPLTAEAFF. The chain recombines TRBV4-2 with TRBJ1-1, with a weak D call TRBD1 (5 bases). The germline V gene has CDR1 LGHNA and CDR2 YNFKEQ. This CDR3 is 15 amino acids long. V lost 2 bases and J lost 6, with 16 bases in between.

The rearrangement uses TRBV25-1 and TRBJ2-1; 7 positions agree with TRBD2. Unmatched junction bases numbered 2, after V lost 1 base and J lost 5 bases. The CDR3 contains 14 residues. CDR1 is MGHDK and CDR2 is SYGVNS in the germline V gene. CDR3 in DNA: TGTGCCAGCAGTGAATGGGGGGGGGACAATGAGCAGTTCTTC. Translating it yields CASSEWGGDNEQFF.

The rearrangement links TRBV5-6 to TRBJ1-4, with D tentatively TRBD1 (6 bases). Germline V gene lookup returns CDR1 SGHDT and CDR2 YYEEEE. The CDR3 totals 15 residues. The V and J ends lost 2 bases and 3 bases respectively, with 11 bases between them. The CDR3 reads CASSLVEGANEKLFF. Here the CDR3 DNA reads TGTGCCAGCAGCTTAGTCGAGGGGGCTAATGAAAAACTGTTTTTT.

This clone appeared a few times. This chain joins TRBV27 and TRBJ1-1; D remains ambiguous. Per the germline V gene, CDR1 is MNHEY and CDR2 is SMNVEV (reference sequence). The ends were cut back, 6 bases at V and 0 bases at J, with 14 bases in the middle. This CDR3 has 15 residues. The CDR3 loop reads CASRVKGGVNTEAFF. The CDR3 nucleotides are TGTGCCAGCAGGGTCAAGGGAGGAGTGAACACTGAAGCTTTCTTT.

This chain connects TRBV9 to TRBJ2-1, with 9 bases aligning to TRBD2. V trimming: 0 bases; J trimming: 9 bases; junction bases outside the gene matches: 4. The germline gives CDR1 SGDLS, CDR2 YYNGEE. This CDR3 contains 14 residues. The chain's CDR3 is CASSVESSGVEQFF. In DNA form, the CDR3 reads TGTGCCAGCAGCGTAGAGTCTAGCGGGGTTGAGCAGTTCTTC.

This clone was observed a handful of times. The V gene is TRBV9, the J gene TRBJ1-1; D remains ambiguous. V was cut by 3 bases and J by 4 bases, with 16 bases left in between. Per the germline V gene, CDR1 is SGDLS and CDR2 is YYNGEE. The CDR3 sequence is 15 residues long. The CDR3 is CASSARSKESTEAFF. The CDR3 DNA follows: TGTGCCAGCAGCGCGCGCAGCAAGGAGAGCACTGAAGCTTTCTTT.

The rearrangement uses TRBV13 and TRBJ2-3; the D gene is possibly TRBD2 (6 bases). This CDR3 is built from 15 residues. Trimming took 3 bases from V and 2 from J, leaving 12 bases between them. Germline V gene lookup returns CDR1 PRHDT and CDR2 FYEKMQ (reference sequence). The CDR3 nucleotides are TGTGCCAGCAGCTTGGGCGGCGGGAACACAGATACGCAGTATTTT. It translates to CASSLGGGNTDTQYF. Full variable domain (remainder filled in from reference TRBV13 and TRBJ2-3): AAGVIQSPRHLIKEKRETATLKCYPIPRHDTVYWYQQGPGQDPQFLISFYEKMQSDKGSIPDRFSAQQFSDYHSELNMSSLELGDSALYFCASSLGGGNTDTQYFGPGTRLTVL.

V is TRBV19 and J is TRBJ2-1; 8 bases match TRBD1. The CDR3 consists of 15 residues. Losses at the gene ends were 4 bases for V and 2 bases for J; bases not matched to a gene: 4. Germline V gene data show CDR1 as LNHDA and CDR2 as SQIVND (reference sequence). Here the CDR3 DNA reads TGTGCCAGTAGTACCCAGGGGGCCGCCTACAATGAGCAGTTCTTC. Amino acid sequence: CASSTQGAAYNEQFF.

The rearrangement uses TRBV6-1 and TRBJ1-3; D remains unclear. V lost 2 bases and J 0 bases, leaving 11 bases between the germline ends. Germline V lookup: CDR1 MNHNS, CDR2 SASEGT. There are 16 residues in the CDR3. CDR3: CASSETVLASGNTIYF. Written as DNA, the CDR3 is TGTGCCAGCAGTGAAACAGTGCTTGCCTCTGGAAACACCATATATTTT.

The CDR3 coding sequence is TGTGCCAGCAGCCGGAGGGCGGGAGTCGGGGAGACCCAGTACTTC. Translated: CASSRRAGVGETQYF. The chain employs TRBV6-5 and TRBJ2-5; 7 positions agree with TRBD2. The CDR3 runs to 15 residues. V lost 6 bases, J lost 5 bases, and 12 bases stayed unmatched. Germline loops: CDR1 MNHEY, CDR2 SVGAGI.

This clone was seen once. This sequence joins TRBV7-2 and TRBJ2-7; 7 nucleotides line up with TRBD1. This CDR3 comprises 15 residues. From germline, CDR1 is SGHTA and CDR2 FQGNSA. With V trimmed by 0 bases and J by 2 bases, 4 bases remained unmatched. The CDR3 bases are TGTGCCAGCAGCTTAGCGTCAGGGGGAGCCTACGAGCAGTACGTC. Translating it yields CASSLASGGAYEQYV.

The CDR3 sequence is CASSSPELYNSPLHF. In nucleotides, the CDR3 is TGTGCCAGCAGTTCCCCCGAGCTCTATAATTCACCCCTCCACTTT. The rearrangement uses TRBV27 and TRBJ1-6, with unresolved D. Germline V CDR1 and CDR2: MNHEY, SMNVEV (reference sequence). Trimming cost V 4 bases and J 3 bases, with 10 bases left between them. This CDR3 is 15 amino acids long.